This entry lists 31 T cell receptor beta chains sequenced from one sample in a study of blood T cell repertoires in COVID-19 (dated by TCRdb to about 2020). Receptor libraries were prepared by the immunoSEQ multiplex PCR assay. TCRdb stores this immuneACCESS table with in-frame sequences only. Part of the clones is absent; in the studies checked, under half of the shortfall reflects unresolved V genes, and no reason is known for the rest. This sample holds approximately 260,000 clones; approximately 81% were observed only once. Approximately 6.6% of the sample belongs to the ten largest clones. The specimen sequenced was PBMCs or T cells enriched from blood (not recorded which). The source is a woman between 45 and 65 years old who had been exposed to COVID-19.

The chain employs TRBV29-1 and TRBJ1-1, with D maybe TRBD1 (5 bases). The CDR3 is 13 amino acids. Trimming removed 7 bases at V and 3 bases at J, with 15 bases between. Germline-derived CDR1 and CDR2 are SQVTM and ANQGSEA. The CDR3 sequence is CSARRTYDTEAFF. In DNA, the CDR3 is TGCAGCGCGCGTCGGACATACGACACTGAAGCTTTCTTT.

The V and J genes are TRBV30 and TRBJ1-4, with D uncertain. The CDR3 is 13 residues long. Looked up from germline, CDR1 is GTSNPN and CDR2 is SVGIG (reference sequence). V was shortened by 0 bases and J by 3 bases, with 5 bases between the two germline ends. Here the CDR3 reads CAWSVQPNEKLFF. The DNA for the CDR3 is TGTGCCTGGAGTGTACAGCCTAATGAAAAACTGTTTTTT.

This clone was observed once. This CDR3 is CASSLSKRSGQFF. The CDR3 DNA follows: TGTGCCAGCAGCTTAAGTAAAAGGTCGGGGCAGTTCTTC. This sequence joins TRBV5-4 and TRBJ2-1; no definite D call. V was pared by 2 bases and J by 12 bases, with 15 bases between. The CDR3 extends over 13 amino acids. Germline V gives CDR1 SGHNT, CDR2 YYREEE (reference sequence).

The chain is built from TRBV3-1 (or the pseudogene TRBV3-2) and TRBJ1-2; D gene unclear. Deletions cut 2 bases from V and 3 bases from J, with 10 bases between. The CDR3 length is 14 residues. Germline-derived CDR1 and CDR2 are LGHDT and YNNKEL (reference sequence). CDR3 region: CASSQSGAYYGYTF. The CDR3, as DNA: TGTGCCAGCAGCCAAAGCGGAGCCTACTATGGCTACACCTTC.

The chain is built from TRBV19 and TRBJ1-5; TRBD1 aligns across 9 bases. This CDR3 spans 16 amino acids. Trimming removed 7 bases from V and 6 bases from J; junction bases left unmatched: 13. Germline V gene data show CDR1 as LNHDA and CDR2 as SQIVND (reference sequence). CDR3 coding DNA: TGTGCCAGTAACTCTCCGGGACAGGGATTCAGTCAGCCCCAGCATTTT. This encodes CASNSPGQGFSQPQHF.

This chain joins TRBV11-2 and TRBJ2-7; no clear D gene. V was trimmed by 5 bases and J by 4 bases, leaving 9 bases between them. The germline V gene has CDR1 SGHAT and CDR2 FQNNGV. The CDR3 runs to 12 residues. CDR3 in DNA: TGTGCCAGCAGCGTACAGACGTACGAGCAGTACTTC. Translating it yields CASSVQTYEQYF.

The chain employs TRBV15 and TRBJ2-7, with 7 bases that match TRBD2. Germline CDR1 LNHNV, CDR2 YYDKDF (reference sequence). The CDR3 contains 14 residues. V shed 3 bases and J 2 bases; nucleotides not matched to a gene: 4. Here the CDR3 reads CATSSGGTTYEQYF. The CDR3 region has the DNA TGTGCCACCAGCAGCGGGGGGACTACCTACGAGCAGTACTTC. The full variable domain, rest sourced from reference TRBV15 and TRBJ2-7, is DAMVIQNPRYQVTQFGKPVTLSCSQTLNHNVMYWYQQKSSQAPKLLFHYYDKDFNNEADTPDNFQSRRPNTSFCFLDIRSPGLGDTAMYLCATSSGGTTYEQYFGPGTRLTVT.

The rearrangement uses TRBV6-2 or TRBV6-3 and TRBJ2-7; 8 nucleotides match TRBD1. Germline V lookup: CDR1 MNHEY, CDR2 SVGEGT. Trimming took 4 bases from V and 3 from J; bases not matched to a gene: 11. This CDR3 is built from 16 residues. In DNA form, the CDR3 reads TGTGCCAGCAGTTCTGGACAGGGTTTTTCCCTCTACGAGCAGTACTTC. It specifies CASSSGQGFSLYEQYF.

This clone was observed a few times. V and J are TRBV6-5 and TRBJ1-3; D perhaps matches TRBD1 (6 bases). V dropped 7 bases and J dropped 0 bases, with 13 bases sitting between them. The CDR3 sequence is 15 residues long. CDR1 is MNHEY and CDR2 is SVGAGI in the germline V gene. The CDR3 here is CASTPQGYSGNTIYF. In nucleotides, the CDR3 is TGTGCCAGCACCCCACAGGGATACTCTGGAAACACCATATATTTT.

The chain has TRBV11-1 and TRBJ1-1; D is unresolved. The CDR3 sequence is 14 residues long. The V end lost 5 bases, the J end lost 2 bases, and 12 bases lay between the germline ends. Germline V gene data show CDR1 as SGHAT and CDR2 as FQDESV (reference sequence). The CDR3 bases are TGTGCCAGCAGCATCCACAATATTAACACTGAAGCTTTCTTT. Translation gives CASSIHNINTEAFF.

This clone was seen once. The CDR3 DNA sequence: TGCGCCAGCAGCCAAGGACAGAATAGAAACACTGAAGCTTTCTTT. It is translated as CASSQGQNRNTEAFF. This rearrangement joins TRBV5-1 to TRBJ1-1; a possible D gene is TRBD1 (6 bases). Germline V gives CDR1 SGHRS, CDR2 YFSETQ. This CDR3 contains 15 residues. V shed 4 bases and J shed 2 bases, with 15 bases lying between them.

In the case of this clone: An end of the junction does not agree with germline; a read error may underlie this. Other DNA sequences in this sample translate to the same CDR3. The chain links TRBV19 to TRBJ1-2; possible D gene TRBD1, 6 bases. CDR1 is LNHDA and CDR2 is SQIVND in the germline V gene (reference sequence). The CDR3 contains 14 residues. The CDR3: CASSINGQGKGYTF. CDR3 in DNA: TGTGCCAGTAGTATAAACGGGCAGGGGAAAGGCTACACCTTT.

CDR3 loop: CASSPMTGAQETQYF. The CDR3 nucleotides read TGTGCCAGCTCACCTATGACAGGGGCCCAAGAGACCCAGTACTTC. The chain carries TRBV18 and TRBJ2-5; 8 bases align to TRBD1. V was pared by 3 bases and J by 1 base, with 4 bases of the junction left unmatched. Germline V gene sequence: CDR1 KGHSH, CDR2 LQKENI. This CDR3 is built from 15 residues.

The rearrangement links TRBV19 to TRBJ1-5; perhaps TRBD1 as D (6 bases). Trimming took 2 bases from V and 3 from J, leaving 11 bases between them. This CDR3 contains 15 residues. Germline assignment: CDR1 LNHDA and CDR2 SQIVND (reference sequence). Here the CDR3 DNA reads TGTGCCAGTAGTATAACAAGACAGGACAATCAGCCCCAGCATTTT. Translation gives CASSITRQDNQPQHF.

The genes are TRBV28 and TRBJ1-1; 7 bases are a match to TRBD1. Germline CDR1 and CDR2: MDHEN and SYDVKM. V lost 11 bases and J lost 1; bases outside the gene matches: 4. CDR3 size: 12 residues. CDR3 region: CAHRQGNTEAFF. In DNA form, the CDR3 reads TGTGCCCACAGACAGGGGAACACTGAAGCTTTCTTT.

This clone was seen a single time. This chain links TRBV7-2 with TRBJ2-3; the D is unclear. CDR3 size: 14 residues. Germline CDR1 SGHTA, CDR2 FQGNSA. V lost 1 base to trimming and J lost 0 bases, with 5 bases between them. CDR3 nucleotides: TGTGCCAGCAGCTTAGAGGAGAGCACAGATACGCAGTATTTT. It encodes CASSLEESTDTQYF.

This chain links TRBV15 with TRBJ1-2; D might be TRBD1 (6 bases). The CDR3 runs to 14 residues. CDR1 LNHNV and CDR2 YYDKDF come from the germline V gene (reference sequence). V lost 1 base and J lost 6, with 12 bases in between. CDR3 in DNA: TGTGCCACCAGCAGAGCCGGGACACAGGATGGCTACACCTTC. Its translation is CATSRAGTQDGYTF. The variable domain in full, with the rest retrieved from reference TRBV15 and TRBJ1-2, is DAMVIQNPRYQVTQFGKPVTLSCSQTLNHNVMYWYQQKSSQAPKLLFHYYDKDFNNEADTPDNFQSRRPNTSFCFLDIRSPGLGDTAMYLCATSRAGTQDGYTFGSGTRLTVV.

The rearrangement uses TRBV5-1 and TRBJ2-3; the D gene is possibly TRBD2 (5 bases). The CDR3 totals 13 residues. The V end was cut by 8 bases, the J end by 2 bases, with 12 bases between. CDR1 SGHRS and CDR2 YFSETQ come from the germline V gene. The DNA of the CDR3 is TGCGCCAGTTCACGGGGATTCACAGATACGCAGTATTTT. Amino acids: CASSRGFTDTQYF.

This sequence joins TRBV3-1 (or the pseudogene TRBV3-2) and TRBJ2-1; possible D gene TRBD1, 5 bases. Germline values: CDR1 LGHDT, CDR2 YNNKEL (reference sequence). With 0 bases removed from V and 6 bases from J, the gap between germline ends came to 9 bases. The length of the CDR3 is 14 residues. Here the CDR3 DNA reads TGTGCCAGCAGCCAAGATCTCCAGGGCAATGAGCAGTTCTTC. Its protein product is CASSQDLQGNEQFF.

This clone was seen a single time. This sequence joins TRBV27 and TRBJ1-1, with TRBD1 identical over 7 bases. Unmatched junction bases numbered 5, after V lost 6 bases and J lost 4 bases. The CDR3 spans 13 residues. Germline-derived CDR1 and CDR2 are MNHEY and SMNVEV (reference sequence). CDR3 loop: CASRRQGFTEAFF. The CDR3 DNA is TGTGCCAGCAGACGACAGGGCTTCACTGAAGCTTTCTTT.

There are a few counts of this clone. V usage is TRBV18 and J usage is TRBJ1-1; the D is unclear. Between the trimmed V and J ends, which lost 6 bases and 4 bases, there was a span of 15 bases. Germline V CDR1 and CDR2: KGHSH, LQKENI. The CDR3 totals 14 residues. CDR3 nucleotide sequence: TGTGCCAGCTCCCCGGGTGTGGGTGGCACTGAAGCTTTCTTT. This gives the protein CASSPGVGGTEAFF.

As to this clone: An end of the junction does not agree with germline; a read error may underlie this. V usage is TRBV2 and J usage is TRBJ1-6; 7 bases line up with TRBD1. The CDR3 runs to 15 residues. The germline gives CDR1 SNHLY, CDR2 FYNNEI. The CDR3 DNA reads as TGTGCCAGCAGCGGCGTAGACAGGGACAATTTACCCCTCCACTTT. Its protein product is CASSGVDRDNLPLHF.

This chain connects TRBV3-1 (or the pseudogene TRBV3-2) to TRBJ1-1, with TRBD1 identical over 9 bases. V trimming: 3 bases; J trimming: 6 bases; junction bases outside the gene matches: 14. The CDR3 has 17 residues. CDR1 and CDR2 from the germline V gene are LGHDT and YNNKEL (reference sequence). CDR3 coding DNA: TGTGCCAGCAGCCACCCTAAACCGGGACAGGGAGGACCTGAAGCTTTCTTT. Translating gives CASSHPKPGQGGPEAFF.

This clone was seen more than once but under ten times. CDR3 sequence: CASSSLDTEAFF. Here the CDR3 DNA reads TGTGCCAGCAGCTCCCTCGACACTGAAGCTTTCTTT. This chain joins TRBV5-4 and TRBJ1-1; D ambiguous. The CDR3 covers 12 residues. CDR1 SGHNT and CDR2 YYREEE come from the germline V gene (reference sequence). Trimming took off 3 bases at V and 3 bases at J, with 6 bases between the two ends.

V is TRBV2 and J is TRBJ1-1, with 9 bases identical to TRBD1. Germline-derived CDR1 and CDR2 are SNHLY and FYNNEI. The V segment lost 10 bases and the J segment 7 bases; nucleotides outside the gene matches: 7. This CDR3 has 12 residues. CDR3: CATHRGLVEAFF. CDR3 coding DNA: TGTGCCACCCACAGGGGGCTCGTTGAAGCTTTCTTT.

The chain couples TRBV12-3 or TRBV12-4 to TRBJ1-5; D ambiguous. Trimming removed 3 bases at V and 7 bases at J, with 10 bases between. The CDR3 totals 13 residues. The CDR3 DNA sequence: TGTGCCAGCAGTTTGGAGGGCTGGCAGCCCCAGCATTTT. Protein sequence: CASSLEGWQPQHF.

CDR3 amino acids: CASSAGFSGNTIYF. The CDR3 DNA follows: TGTGCCAGCAGCGCAGGGTTCTCGGGAAACACCATATATTTT. The chain links TRBV13 to TRBJ1-3; TRBD1 is a possible D gene (5 bases). Germline lookup yields CDR1 PRHDT and CDR2 FYEKMQ (reference sequence). This CDR3 contains 14 residues. Trimming left V 5 bases short and J 4 bases short, with 12 bases between. Based on the CDR3 plus reference TRBV13 and TRBJ1-3, the full variable domain is AAGVIQSPRHLIKEKRETATLKCYPIPRHDTVYWYQQGPGQDPQFLISFYEKMQSDKGSIPDRFSAQQFSDYHSELNMSSLELGDSALYFCASSAGFSGNTIYFGEGSWLTVV.

The DNA of the CDR3 is TGCGCCAGCAGCTTGGAACGAGGCCGGTTAGGCGAGACCCAGTACTTC. Translating gives CASSLERGRLGETQYF. The chain joins TRBV5-1 to TRBJ2-5, with D unresolved. The CDR3 covers 16 residues. V lost 0 bases and J lost 5, with 17 bases in between. Germline assignment: CDR1 SGHRS and CDR2 YFSETQ. Full variable domain (remainder filled in from reference TRBV5-1 and TRBJ2-5): KAGVTQTPRYLIKTRGQQVTLSCSPISGHRSVSWYQQTPGQGLQFLFEYFSETQRNKGNFPGRFSGRQFSNSRSEMNVSTLELGDSALYLCASSLERGRLGETQYFGPGTRLLVL.

Here the CDR3 reads CASSQVWATNTEAFF. DNA for the CDR3: TGCGCCAGCAGCCAAGTGTGGGCTACGAACACTGAAGCTTTCTTT. The chain recombines TRBV4-1 with TRBJ1-1, with D unresolved. Between the trimmed V and J ends, which lost 1 base and 1 base, there was a span of 10 bases. Germline values: CDR1 MGHRA, CDR2 YSYEKL. CDR3 size: 15 residues.

Only one count was recorded for this clone. The CDR3 DNA reads as TGTGCCAGCTCGTATCCGGGACAGGGGGCTTCGTACCAAGAGACCCAGTACTTC. This encodes CASSYPGQGASYQETQYF. This rearrangement joins TRBV18 to TRBJ2-5; 12 bases are shared with TRBD1. Germline values: CDR1 KGHSH, CDR2 LQKENI. The CDR3 sequence is 18 residues long. After removal of 6 bases from V and 0 bases from J, the junction contained 11 bases not matched to a gene. Looking up the rest from reference TRBV18 and TRBJ2-5 gives the full variable domain: NAGVMQNPRHLVRRRGQEARLRCSPMKGHSHVYWYRQLPEEGLKFMVYLQKENIIDESGMPKERFSAEFPKEGPSILRIQQVVRGDSAAYFCASSYPGQGASYQETQYFGPGTRLLVL.

The chain couples TRBV7-9 to TRBJ2-1, with 13 bases that match TRBD2. CDR1 is SEHNR and CDR2 is FQNEAQ in the germline V gene (reference sequence). The length of the CDR3 is 16 residues. Trimming removed 0 bases from V and 7 bases from J; junction bases left unmatched: 3. CDR3 nucleotides: TGTGCCAGCAGCTTAGCGGGGGGACTAGCGGGGAATGAGCAGTTCTTC. This codes for CASSLAGGLAGNEQFF.